This T cell receptor beta chain was obtained from a study of Ad26.COV2.S vaccination and SARS-CoV-2 variants. Study-wide findings and caveats: Reported findings describe substantial breadth in spike-specific CD8+ and CD4+ T cell responses following vaccination.

The CDR3 totals 15 residues. V was trimmed by 4 bases and J by 0 bases, leaving 13 bases between them. CDR1 is SGHNT, CDR2 YYREEE, per germline (reference sequence). Produced via immunoSEQ multiplex PCR; TCRdb's table is partial and in-frame only. The repertoire consists of a few hundred thousand clones, with around four fifths occurring once and the leading ten covering around 7%. Indicated treatment: 15 to 20 received Ad26.COV2.S at low or high dose, single or two shots; a few received placebo; per-sample allocation not given. At day 63 after the first vaccine or placebo injection, samples were drawn. As regards this clone: Its antigen is currently unknown.

Material: peripheral blood, obtained in a trial of Ad26.COV2.S vaccine versus placebo. The receptor's source is a person aged 18 to 65 who received the Ad26.COV2.S COVID-19 vaccine or a placebo. This chain joins TRBV5-4 and TRBJ1-2; D is possibly TRBD1 (6 bases). The CDR3, as DNA: TGTGCCAGCAGCGGGGGCGGCGGGACTAACTATGGCTACACCTTC. Encoded protein: CASSGGGGTNYGYTF.